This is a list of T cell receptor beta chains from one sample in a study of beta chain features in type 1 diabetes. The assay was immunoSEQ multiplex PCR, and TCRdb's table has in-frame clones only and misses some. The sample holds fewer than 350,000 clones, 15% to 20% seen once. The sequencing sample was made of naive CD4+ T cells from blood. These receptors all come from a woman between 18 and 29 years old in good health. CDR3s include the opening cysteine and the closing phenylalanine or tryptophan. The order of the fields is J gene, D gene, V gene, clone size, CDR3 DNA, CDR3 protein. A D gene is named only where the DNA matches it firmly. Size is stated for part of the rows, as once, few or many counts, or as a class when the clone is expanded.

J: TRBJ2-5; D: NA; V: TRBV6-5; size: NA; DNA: TGTGCCAGCAGTTACCCGACAGCGATCCACCAAGAGACCCAGTACTTC; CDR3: CASSYPTAIHQETQYF
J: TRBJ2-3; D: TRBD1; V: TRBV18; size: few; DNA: TGTGCCAGCTCACCTCCGGGACAGGGGACAGATACGCAGTATTTT; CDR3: CASSPPGQGTDTQYF
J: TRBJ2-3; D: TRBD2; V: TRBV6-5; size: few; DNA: TGTGCCAGCAGTCGGGGGACTAGCGGGGCGGGTACGCAGTATTTT; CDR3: CASSRGTSGAGTQYF
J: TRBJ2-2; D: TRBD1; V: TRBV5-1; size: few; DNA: TGCGCCAGCAGCACCGGGGACAGGGAGGCCGGGGAGCTGTTTTTT; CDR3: CASSTGDREAGELFF
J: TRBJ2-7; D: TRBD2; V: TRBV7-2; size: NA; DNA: TGTGCCAGCAGCTTAGCAGCGGGGGGGCCCTACGAGCAGTACTTC; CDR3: CASSLAAGGPYEQYF
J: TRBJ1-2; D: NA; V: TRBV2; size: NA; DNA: TGTGCCAGCAGCGACTACAGGGCCCTCGGATATGGCTACACCTTC; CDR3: CASSDYRALGYGYTF
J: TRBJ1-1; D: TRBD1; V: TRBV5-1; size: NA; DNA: TGCGCCAGCAGCAAAGACAGGGGCGGCACTGAAGCTTTCTTT; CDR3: CASSKDRGGTEAFF
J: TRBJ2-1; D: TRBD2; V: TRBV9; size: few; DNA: TGTGCCAGCAGCGGGGGATGGGGGAGGGCCGCGTACAATGAGCAGTTCTTC; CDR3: CASSGGWGRAAYNEQFF
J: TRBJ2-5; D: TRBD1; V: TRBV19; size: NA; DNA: TGTGCCAGTAGTACGACAGGGGGAGAGACCCAGTACTTC; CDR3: CASSTTGGETQYF
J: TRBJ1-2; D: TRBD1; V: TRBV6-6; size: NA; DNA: TGTGCCAGCAGTTACGGACAGGGGTCTAACTATGGCTACACCTTC; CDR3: CASSYGQGSNYGYTF
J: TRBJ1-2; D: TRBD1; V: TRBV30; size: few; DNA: TGTGCCTGGAGTGGACAGGGGGCGACTGGCTACACCTTC; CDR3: CAWSGQGATGYTF
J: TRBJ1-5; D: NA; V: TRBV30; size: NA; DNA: TGTGCCTGGAGTCCAACAGGGACCGCCTTTAATCAGCCCCAGCATTTT; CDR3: CAWSPTGTAFNQPQHF
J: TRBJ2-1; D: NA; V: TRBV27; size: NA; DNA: TGTGCCAGCAGTTTAGCCCTAGCAACCTACAATGAGCAGTTCTTC; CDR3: CASSLALATYNEQFF
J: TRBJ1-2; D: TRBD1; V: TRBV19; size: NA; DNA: TGTGCCAGTAGTATGGGACAGGGAATGGATTGGAGAGGCTACACCTTC; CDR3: CASSMGQGMDWRGYTF